Listed below are T cell receptor beta chains from one sample, sequenced in a study of blood T cell repertoires in COVID-19. Assay used: immunoSEQ multiplex PCR; TCRdb lists only in-frame clones, some missing. Here the sample spans about 88,000 clones, roughly 70% being singletons. The source material was peripheral blood. The receptors were gathered from a woman in her sixties or seventies in a cohort sampled during active or convalescent COVID-19. Both conserved end residues are part of each CDR3. D genes are given only for firm matches. Clone size, where shown, is once, few, many, or a class for clones that have expanded.

V gene	clone size	J gene	D gene	CDR3 DNA	CDR3 protein
TRBV2	.	TRBJ2-3	TRBD1	TGTGCCAGCAGTGAGGGACAGGGGTCGAGCACAGATACGCAGTATTTT	CASSEGQGSSTDTQYF
TRBV5-1	few	TRBJ2-1	TRBD1	TGCGCCAGCAGCTTGGCCGGGACAGGGAGCGGTAGCTACAATGAGCAGTTCTTC	CASSLAGTGSGSYNEQFF
TRBV10-2	.	TRBJ1-2	TRBD1	TGCGCCAGCAGTGTCCCCTCCGGGACAGGGGATGACTATAACTATGGCTACACCTTC	CASSVPSGTGDDYNYGYTF
TRBV9	.	TRBJ1-4	.	TGTGCCAGCAGCGGATCAGGCCTCCTTAATGAAAAACTGTTTTTT	CASSGSGLLNEKLFF
TRBV5-4	.	TRBJ2-2	TRBD1	TGTGCCAGCAGCTTGCCGCGGCAGGGGGCAAACACCGGGGAGCTGTTTTTT	CASSLPRQGANTGELFF
TRBV11-1	.	TRBJ2-7	.	TGTGCCAGCAGCTTAAATTGGGCCGAGCAGTACTTC	CASSLNWAEQYF
TRBV27	.	TRBJ2-6	TRBD1	TGTGCCAGCAGTGGATGGACAGGGGCAATCTCTGGGGCCAACGTCCTGACTTTC	CASSGWTGAISGANVLTF
TRBV5-1	.	TRBJ1-1	.	TGCGCCAGCAGCTTGGCTTTCTTTCAGGGTTGGGGCACTGAAGCTTTCTTT	CASSLAFFQGWGTEAFF
TRBV6-5	.	TRBJ2-2	.	TGTGCCAGCAGTAGAGACACCGGGGAGCTGTTTTTT	CASSRDTGELFF
TRBV29-1	few	TRBJ1-1	.	TGCAGCGTCCTCATTGGGGGGACTGAAGCTTTCTTT	CSVLIGGTEAFF
TRBV7-9	.	TRBJ2-3	.	TGTGCCAGCAGCTTACCAGGGTCTAGACTTGCAGATACGCAGTATTTT	CASSLPGSRLADTQYF
TRBV3-1/TRBV3-2	many	TRBJ1-5	.	TGTGCCAGCAGCCAAGACATGGTTGGGTTAGGGGATCAGCCCCAGCATTTT	CASSQDMVGLGDQPQHF
TRBV5-1	.	TRBJ1-5	TRBD1	TGCGCCAGCAGCTTTGGGACAGACAATCAGCCCCAGCATTTT	CASSFGTDNQPQHF
TRBV9	few	TRBJ2-1	.	TGTGCCAGCAGCGCCGAGGGGGGGCCCTGGTTACGTGAGCAGTTCTTC	CASSAEGGPWLREQFF
TRBV7-3	.	TRBJ2-1	TRBD1	TGTGCCAGCAGTTCCCAGGGGGCTCCCCACAATGAGCAGTTCTTC	CASSSQGAPHNEQFF
TRBV30	few	TRBJ1-4	TRBD1	TGTGCCTGGAGTGACGACAGGGTTGGCGAAAAACTGTTTTTT	CAWSDDRVGEKLFF
TRBV30	.	TRBJ1-1	.	TGTGCCTGGAGTTTCGGCAGGGTGAACACTGAAGCTTTCTTT	CAWSFGRVNTEAFF
TRBV28	.	TRBJ2-5	TRBD2	TGTGCCAGCAGTTTGGGACTAGCGGGGGTCCAAGAGACCCAGTACTTC	CASSLGLAGVQETQYF
TRBV15	few	TRBJ2-1	TRBD2	TGTGCCACCAGCAGAGACCTGACTAGCCTAGGGTCGTCGGGTGATGAGCAGTTCTTC	CATSRDLTSLGSSGDEQFF
TRBV4-1	.	TRBJ1-4	.	TGCGCCAGCAGCCCTCTCACCGTGGGGAGCCGTAATGAAAAACTGTTTTTT	CASSPLTVGSRNEKLFF
TRBV9	.	TRBJ2-1	TRBD2	TGTGCCAGCAGCGTGGGGGCTAGCGGGGGCTACTCCTACAATGAGCAGTTCTTC	CASSVGASGGYSYNEQFF
TRBV7-9	.	TRBJ2-1	TRBD1	TGTGCCAGCAGCTTAGGCGACAGGGCGAGCAATGAGCAGTTCTTC	CASSLGDRASNEQFF
TRBV5-1	.	TRBJ1-3	TRBD1	TGCGCCAGCAGCTTCGCCCAGGGGGCTTCTGGAAACACCATATATTTT	CASSFAQGASGNTIYF
TRBV5-1	.	TRBJ2-3	TRBD1	TGCGCCAGCAGCCGCGACAGGGCGCAGGCAGATACGCAGTATTTT	CASSRDRAQADTQYF
TRBV9	.	TRBJ2-1	TRBD1	TGTGCCAGCAGCTCAAACCCGGGACAGGGGGCCGTGGATGAGCAGTTCTTC	CASSSNPGQGAVDEQFF
TRBV12-3/TRBV12-4	.	TRBJ2-7	.	TGTGCCAGCAGTTCCGTCTACGAGCAGTACTTC	CASSSVYEQYF
TRBV5-1	.	TRBJ1-6	TRBD1	TGCGCCAGCAGCTTGGAAGGGGGCCAGGGTTCACCCCTCCACTTT	CASSLEGGQGSPLHF
TRBV7-2	.	TRBJ2-2	.	TGTGCCAGCAGCTACTCGGTGCGGACCGGGGAGCTGTTTTTT	CASSYSVRTGELFF
TRBV5-1	.	TRBJ2-7	.	TGCGCCAGCAGCCTCGGGTCGAGCTCCTACGAGCAGTACTTC	CASSLGSSSYEQYF
TRBV15	.	TRBJ2-7	TRBD1	TGTGCCACCAGCAGACCAAGACAGGGGAAGTACGAGCAGTACTTC	CATSRPRQGKYEQYF
TRBV5-6	.	TRBJ2-2	.	TGTGCCAGCAGCTTGGGAGGGGGGGGCGGCACCGGGGAGCTGTTTTTT	CASSLGGGGGTGELFF
TRBV5-1	.	TRBJ2-3	.	TGCGCCAGCAGCTTCGTAGGGGCCGTCACAGATACGCAGTATTTT	CASSFVGAVTDTQYF
TRBV4-3	.	TRBJ1-4	.	TGCGCCAGCAGCCAAGACGGTTTAGGAGGGGTCGGTGAAAAACTGTTTTTT	CASSQDGLGGVGEKLFF
TRBV18	.	TRBJ1-1	.	TGTGCCAGCCGCCGGTCGGGGAACACTGAAGCTTTCTTT	CASRRSGNTEAFF
TRBV9	.	TRBJ1-2	TRBD1	TGTGCCAGCAGCGCGACAGGGGTTAACTATGGCTACACCTTC	CASSATGVNYGYTF
TRBV7-3	.	TRBJ1-1	TRBD1	TGTGCCAGCAGCTTAGATCGATGGACAGGGGGCGTCACTGAAGCTTTCTTT	CASSLDRWTGGVTEAFF
TRBV28	.	TRBJ1-6	.	TGTGCCAGCAGTTATAGACAGCCAAAGTTCTCCTATAATTCACCCCTCCACTTT	CASSYRQPKFSYNSPLHF
TRBV2	.	TRBJ1-2	.	TGTGCCAGCAGTGTGACAGGCAATGGCTACACCTTC	CASSVTGNGYTF
TRBV2	.	TRBJ2-3	.	TGTGCCAGCAGTCCCGGGACACCTACAGATACGCAGTATTTT	CASSPGTPTDTQYF
TRBV6-5	few	TRBJ1-2	.	TGTGCCAGCATCTTACAGGTTGGGTATAACTATGGCTACACCTTC	CASILQVGYNYGYTF
TRBV5-1	.	TRBJ2-7	TRBD1	TGCGCCAGCAGCTCCAAGGGACAGGGCGGGGAGCAGTACTTC	CASSSKGQGGEQYF
TRBV6-6	.	TRBJ1-1	.	TGTGCCAGCACCCGGGGGTGGAGCACTGAAGCTTTCTTT	CASTRGWSTEAFF
TRBV10-1	.	TRBJ2-7	.	TGCGCCAGCAGTGATGGCCAGGGGTCTCCCTACGAGCAGTACTTC	CASSDGQGSPYEQYF
TRBV7-3	.	TRBJ2-7	.	TGTGCCAGCAGCTTAGGGGCGACCCCGACCTACGAGCAGTACTTC	CASSLGATPTYEQYF
TRBV7-2	.	TRBJ2-5	.	TGTGCCAGCAGCTTAGAGCTCAGGGTGTCCCAGTACTTC	CASSLELRVSQYF
TRBV7-2	few	TRBJ1-2	TRBD1	TGTGCCAGCAGCCCGTGGGGACAGGGTATCTACTATGGCTACACCTTC	CASSPWGQGIYYGYTF
TRBV19	.	TRBJ1-2	TRBD1	TGTGCCAGTAGGCAACAGGGGAGGAACGGCTACACCTTC	CASRQQGRNGYTF
TRBV6-2/TRBV6-3	.	TRBJ2-3	.	TGTGCCAGCAGTTACTCGACGGGTACGCAGTATTTT	CASSYSTGTQYF
TRBV5-1	.	TRBJ1-1	TRBD1	TGCGCCAGCAGCCCCGGGGACAGCGAGGGTACTGAAGCTTTCTTT	CASSPGDSEGTEAFF
TRBV9	.	TRBJ1-2	.	TGTGCCAGCAGCGAACAGGGCGGCTATGGCTACACCTTC	CASSEQGGYGYTF
TRBV19	.	TRBJ2-1	TRBD1	TGTGCCAGTAGTCCCCGGAGGGGACAGGGGCCTTACAATGAGCAGTTCTTC	CASSPRRGQGPYNEQFF